One sample yielded the 21 T cell receptor beta chains listed below, sequenced in a study of PD-L1 blockade in urothelial cancer. Indicated time point: peripheral blood 6 weeks after treatment start. Produced via immunoSEQ multiplex PCR; TCRdb's table is partial and in-frame only. In the table there are about 120,000 clones, roughly 89% of which are singletons. The sample was PBMCs, taken around atezolizumab (anti-PD-L1) treatment. Receptors originate from a man in his fifties or sixties with urothelial cancer.

This chain connects TRBV30 to TRBJ1-1; no definite D call. The V gene's germline CDR1 is GTSNPN and CDR2 SVGIG (reference sequence). The CDR3 is 10 residues long. V dropped 7 bases and J dropped 4 bases, with 7 bases sitting between them. CDR3 nucleotides: TGTGCCTTGGCTGGCACTGAAGCTTTCTTT. Its protein is CALAGTEAFF.

This chain joins TRBV25-1 and TRBJ1-2; TRBD1 matches at 8 bases. V dropped 0 bases and J dropped 8; count of bases not matched to a gene: 5. The germline V gene has CDR1 MGHDK and CDR2 SYGVNS. The CDR3 has 14 residues. The CDR3: CASSEYFGQGGYTF. DNA for the CDR3: TGTGCCAGCAGTGAATACTTCGGACAGGGCGGCTACACCTTC.

The chain combines TRBV6-5 with TRBJ2-7; 8 nucleotides match TRBD2. This CDR3 comprises 14 residues. V lost 8 bases and J lost 3; bases outside the gene matches: 9. Germline V gene sequence: CDR1 MNHEY, CDR2 SVGAGI. The CDR3 region has the DNA TGTGCCAGCGCTAGCGGGTTGAGGAGCTACGAGCAGTACTTC. Translating it yields CASASGLRSYEQYF.

The chain has TRBV18 and TRBJ1-2, with 10 bases aligning to TRBD1. V dropped 6 bases and J dropped 8; count of bases not matched to a gene: 6. The length of the CDR3 is 13 residues. CDR1 is KGHSH and CDR2 is LQKENI in the germline V gene. CDR3 protein: CASSPWDRGGYTF. The DNA of the CDR3 is TGTGCCAGCTCTCCCTGGGACAGGGGAGGCTACACCTTC.

The chain employs TRBV19 and TRBJ1-1; 7 bases agree with TRBD1. Trimming cost V 4 bases and J 3 bases; bases outside gene matches: 8. Germline CDR1 and CDR2: LNHDA and SQIVND (reference sequence). The CDR3 runs to 15 residues. The CDR3 reads CASSRPGTAHTEAFF. As DNA, the CDR3 is TGTGCCAGTAGTAGACCCGGGACAGCACACACTGAAGCTTTCTTT.

This rearrangement joins TRBV5-1 to TRBJ1-1; the D gene is possibly TRBD1 (6 bases). Trimming took 4 bases from V and 3 from J, leaving 16 bases between them. CDR1 and CDR2 (germline): SGHRS, YFSETQ. The CDR3 totals 15 residues. CDR3 sequence (DNA): TGCGCCAGCAGCGGTGGGTCAGGGGCCGACACTGAAGCTTTCTTT. Its protein product is CASSGGSGADTEAFF.

This clone has only a few counts. The chain employs TRBV6-5 and TRBJ1-1, with 8 bases identical to TRBD1. This CDR3 is built from 13 residues. V shed 7 bases and J 6 bases; nucleotides not matched to a gene: 7. Germline CDR1 MNHEY, CDR2 SVGAGI. The CDR3 is CASTFPGGSEAFF. The DNA of the CDR3 is TGTGCCAGCACCTTCCCAGGGGGCTCTGAAGCTTTCTTT.

The chain links TRBV5-1 to TRBJ1-2, with TRBD1 as a possible D gene (5 bases). This CDR3 contains 15 residues. CDR1 is SGHRS, CDR2 YFSETQ, per germline. V was shortened by 4 bases and J by 6 bases, with 19 bases between the two germline ends. The CDR3 spells CASSGRGTGVDGYTF. CDR3 nucleotide sequence: TGCGCCAGCAGCGGGCGTGGGACGGGGGTTGATGGCTACACCTTC.

The count of this clone is one. This sequence joins TRBV12-1 and TRBJ2-1; TRBD1 was called by the table and not checked on the DNA. TRBV12-1 is shown as a pseudogene. This CDR3 is 16 amino acids long. The CDR3 spells CASSSLQGGAYNEQFF. The CDR3 DNA is TGTGCCAGCAGCTCTCTGCAGGGGGGAGCCTACAATGAGCAGTTCTTC.

The rearrangement uses TRBV25-1 and TRBJ1-2; TRBD1 matches 8 bases. V was clipped by 3 bases and J by 7 bases; unmatched bases: 7. This CDR3 is built from 14 residues. The germline CDR1 and CDR2 sequences are MGHDK and SYGVNS. This CDR3 reads CASSDPTRGLGYTF. As DNA, the CDR3 is TGTGCCAGCAGTGATCCGACCAGGGGGCTTGGCTACACCTTC.

This chain connects TRBV5-1 to TRBJ1-1, with TRBD1 matching over 8 bases. This CDR3 spans 16 amino acids. The V gene's germline CDR1 is SGHRS and CDR2 YFSETQ. V shed 3 bases, J shed 6 bases, and the junction held 13 bases outside the gene matches. CDR3 sequence (DNA): TGCGCCAGCAGCTGGCTAGACCTGACAGGGGATCCTGAAGCTTTCTTT. Encoded protein: CASSWLDLTGDPEAFF.

This clone appeared once. The chain is built from TRBV20-1 and TRBJ2-7; D remains unclear. CDR3 length: 11 amino acids. Per germline, CDR1 DFQATT and CDR2 SNEGSKA (reference sequence). V was pared by 3 bases and J by 5 bases, with 8 bases between. The CDR3 loop is CSASLRDEQYF. Written as DNA, the CDR3 is TGCAGTGCTAGTTTACGGGACGAGCAGTACTTC.

In its sample, this clone was seen a few times. V usage is TRBV19 and J usage is TRBJ2-7; 9 bases are shared with TRBD1. V shed 10 bases and J 5 bases; nucleotides not matched to a gene: 9. The CDR3 runs to 13 residues. Germline V lookup: CDR1 LNHDA, CDR2 SQIVND (reference sequence). CDR3 bases: TGTGCCACGCACAGGGGGCAAGCCGACGAGCAGTACTTC. Protein: CATHRGQADEQYF.

The chain couples TRBV19 to TRBJ2-5, with 7 bases that match TRBD1. The CDR3 has 13 amino acids. J gave up 3 bases and V 9 bases, and 7 bases lay outside the gene matches. CDR1 LNHDA and CDR2 SQIVND come from the germline V gene (reference sequence). In DNA, the CDR3 is TGTGCCAGCTCCGGGACAGCCAAAGAGACCCAGTACTTC. It yields the protein CASSGTAKETQYF.

The rearrangement links TRBV18 to TRBJ2-7; 10 nucleotides align to TRBD2. V dropped 0 bases and J dropped 6; count of bases not matched to a gene: 5. The CDR3 has 15 residues. The germline V gene has CDR1 KGHSH and CDR2 LQKENI. Here the CDR3 reads CASSPPLAGAAEQYF. For the CDR3, the DNA is TGTGCCAGCTCACCACCCCTAGCGGGAGCTGCCGAGCAGTACTTC.

The CDR3 loop is CASSPRQGNNEQFF. CDR3 nucleotide sequence: TGTGCCAGCAGTCCCCGACAGGGTAATAATGAGCAGTTCTTC. This chain connects TRBV6-6 to TRBJ2-1; 7 nucleotides line up with TRBD1. The CDR3 spans 14 residues. The germline V gene encodes CDR1 MNHNY and CDR2 SVGAGI (reference sequence). V lost 5 bases and J lost 7; bases outside the gene matches: 8.

The chain is built from TRBV18 and TRBJ2-7, with a possible D match to TRBD1 (5 bases). Germline V lookup: CDR1 KGHSH, CDR2 LQKENI. V lost 2 bases and J lost 5, with 16 bases in between. This CDR3 contains 15 residues. The DNA for the CDR3 is TGTGCCAGCTCACCATCAAATCAGGGTCCCAACGAGCAGTACTTC. This codes for CASSPSNQGPNEQYF.

The chain combines TRBV27 with TRBJ2-1; D gene unclear. Germline V CDR1 and CDR2: MNHEY, SMNVEV (reference sequence). This CDR3 spans 13 amino acids. Trimming removed 6 bases from V and 4 bases from J, with 10 bases in between. In nucleotides, the CDR3 is TGTGCCAGCAGGCGGAGCGTTTACAATGAGCAGTTCTTC. Protein product: CASRRSVYNEQFF.

The chain uses TRBV27 and TRBJ2-2; D may be TRBD1 (6 bases). Between the trimmed V and J ends, which lost 4 bases and 9 bases, there was a span of 12 bases. The germline gives CDR1 MNHEY, CDR2 SMNVEV (reference sequence). CDR3 length: 13 residues. CDR3: CASSYREHRELFF. The CDR3 DNA sequence: TGTGCCAGCAGTTACAGGGAACACCGGGAGCTGTTTTTT.

This clone was picked up a small number of times. The rearrangement links TRBV28 to TRBJ2-7; the D gene is possibly TRBD1 (6 bases). The V end was cut by 6 bases, the J end by 2 bases, with 14 bases between. This CDR3 region has 14 residues. Germline V gene sequence: CDR1 MDHEN, CDR2 SYDVKM. The CDR3 sequence is CASSPPTGTYEQYF. The CDR3 DNA reads TGTGCCAGCAGCCCTCCGACAGGTACCTACGAGCAGTACTTC. Full variable domain (missing parts from reference TRBV28 and TRBJ2-7): DVKVTQSSRYLVKRTGEKVFLECVQDMDHENMFWYRQDPGLGLRLIYFSYDVKMKEKGDIPEGYSVSREKKERFSLILESASTNQTSMYLCASSPPTGTYEQYFGPGTRLTVT.

The J gene is TRBJ1-3, the V gene TRBV11-2; 8 bases fit TRBD1. The CDR3 spans 15 residues. Trimming removed 5 bases from V and 4 bases from J; junction bases left unmatched: 7. The germline V gene has CDR1 SGHAT and CDR2 FQNNGV. CDR3 in DNA: TGTGCCAGCAGCCCCGGACAGGGCGTAGGAAACACCATATATTTT. It translates to CASSPGQGVGNTIYF.